These 15 T cell receptor beta chains were all obtained from the same sample, sequenced in a study of T cell changes during pregnancy in multiple sclerosis. The protocol was immunoSEQ multiplex PCR, while the TCRdb copy is restricted to in-frame clones and leaves out a portion. The table shows 85,000 to 100,000 clones, with more than 85% occurring only once. This sample comprised peripheral blood, obtained in the first trimester of pregnancy. The receptors stem from a female donor with multiple sclerosis, enrolled in a pregnancy study.

This rearrangement joins TRBV7-9 to TRBJ1-2, with D perhaps matching TRBD1 (6 bases). Trimming took off 1 base at V and 5 bases at J, with 14 bases between the two ends. The CDR3 consists of 15 residues. Germline V gene data show CDR1 as SEHNR and CDR2 as FQNEAQ (reference sequence). In DNA, the CDR3 is TGTGCCAGCAGCTTAGATTTGACAGGAGCGTATGGCTACACCTTC. It codes for CASSLDLTGAYGYTF. Variable domain in full (rest from reference TRBV7-9 and TRBJ1-2): DTGVSQNPRHKITKRGQNVTFRCDPISEHNRLYWYRQTLGQGPEFLTYFQNEAQLEKSRLLSDRFSAERPKGSFSTLEIQRTEQGDSAMYLCASSLDLTGAYGYTFGSGTRLTVV.

The chain couples TRBV19 to TRBJ1-1, with TRBD1 matching 9 bases. The CDR3 sequence is 16 residues long. The V gene's germline CDR1 is LNHDA and CDR2 SQIVND (reference sequence). Trimming at V came to 3 bases and at J to 1 base, leaving 6 bases not matched to a gene. CDR3 DNA: TGTGCCAGTAGTATGCTCACGGGACAGGGGAACACTGAAGCTTTCTTT. This encodes CASSMLTGQGNTEAFF.

The genes are TRBV18 and TRBJ2-3, with 13 positions matching TRBD2. The CDR3 sequence is 17 residues long. The germline V gene has CDR1 KGHSH and CDR2 LQKENI. Trimming at V came to 3 bases and at J to 3 bases, leaving 6 bases not matched to a gene. CDR3 DNA: TGTGCCAGCTCACCCCTTGGACTAGCGGGAGTTACAGATACGCAGTATTTT. Its protein is CASSPLGLAGVTDTQYF.

A single count supports this clone. This sequence joins TRBV7-2 and TRBJ2-7; D gene uncertain. The ends were cut back, 2 bases at V and 3 bases at J, with 11 bases in the middle. CDR3 length equals 14 residues. Germline V lookup: CDR1 SGHTA, CDR2 FQGNSA. For the CDR3, the DNA is TGTGCCAGCAGCTTATATCAGTATCTCTACGAGCAGTACTTC. This gives the protein CASSLYQYLYEQYF.

The chain combines TRBV10-1 with TRBJ2-5; a weak D match, TRBD1 (6 bases). Trimming removed 9 bases at V and 0 bases at J, with 20 bases between. CDR3 length equals 16 residues. Germline values: CDR1 WNHNN, CDR2 SYGVQD (reference sequence). CDR3 nucleotides: TGCGCCAGGCCTACCCCACGGACAGCACACCAAGAGACCCAGTACTTC. Protein product: CARPTPRTAHQETQYF.

This clone was observed a few times. The J gene is TRBJ1-1, the V gene TRBV5-1, with 8 bases that match TRBD1. J was trimmed by 3 bases and V by 6 bases; bases with no gene match: 10. Germline CDR1 is SGHRS and CDR2 is YFSETQ. This CDR3 has 15 residues. As DNA, the CDR3 is TGCGCCAGCAAGCTCCAGGGGGCGCGCGACACTGAAGCTTTCTTT. Encoded protein: CASKLQGARDTEAFF.

The chain has TRBV13 and TRBJ2-1, with TRBD2 matching 11 bases. This CDR3 comprises 15 residues. Germline V gives CDR1 PRHDT, CDR2 FYEKMQ (reference sequence). The ends lost 3 bases at V and 10 bases at J; junction bases unmatched: 8. Here the CDR3 reads CASSLGTSGCGEQFF. The CDR3 nucleotides are TGTGCCAGCAGCTTGGGGACTAGCGGTTGTGGAGAGCAGTTCTTC.

CDR3 in amino acids: CASSNSLGVNTGELFF. The CDR3 DNA reads TGCGCCAGCAGCAATTCTCTCGGAGTGAACACCGGGGAGCTGTTTTTT. The J gene is TRBJ2-2, the V gene TRBV5-1; no firm D call. Germline V CDR1 and CDR2: SGHRS, YFSETQ. The CDR3 length is 16 residues. V lost 4 bases, J lost 1 base, and 14 bases lay in between.

In nucleotides, the CDR3 is TGTGCCACCAGCAGAGATGGGACTAGCGGGAGCCAGTACTTC. Amino acid sequence: CATSRDGTSGSQYF. This chain uses TRBV15 with TRBJ2-7; 14 positions agree with TRBD2. V was pared by 0 bases and J by 10 bases, with 2 bases of the junction left unmatched. The CDR3 spans 14 residues. CDR1 and CDR2 (germline): LNHNV, YYDKDF (reference sequence). Full variable domain (outside the CDR3, taken from reference TRBV15 and TRBJ2-7): DAMVIQNPRYQVTQFGKPVTLSCSQTLNHNVMYWYQQKSSQAPKLLFHYYDKDFNNEADTPDNFQSRRPNTSFCFLDIRSPGLGDTAMYLCATSRDGTSGSQYFGPGTRLTVT.

V is TRBV4-3 and J is TRBJ2-7; 12 bases line up with TRBD1. The CDR3 extends over 15 amino acids. Per the germline V gene, CDR1 is LGHNA and CDR2 is YSLEER. Trimming at V came to 4 bases and at J to 6 bases, leaving 7 bases not matched to a gene. For the CDR3, the DNA is TGCGCCAGCAGCCCACACCCGGGACAGGGGGCCGAGCAGTACTTC. Translation gives CASSPHPGQGAEQYF.

The chain links TRBV6-1 to TRBJ1-1, with D possibly being TRBD1 (5 bases). The CDR3 spans 13 residues. Germline lookup yields CDR1 MNHNS and CDR2 SASEGT. V was clipped by 2 bases and J by 5 bases, with 9 bases between them. The CDR3 region has the DNA TGTGCCAGCAGTGAACAGGGTGGAACTGAAGCTTTCTTT. It translates to CASSEQGGTEAFF.

The J gene is TRBJ2-1, the V gene TRBV5-4, with D possibly TRBD2 on 6 matching bases. CDR1 is SGHNT and CDR2 is YYREEE in the germline V gene (reference sequence). The CDR3 contains 14 residues. Trimming left V 1 base short and J 4 bases short, with 9 bases between. The CDR3 spells CASSLPGTYNEQFF. CDR3 bases: TGTGCCAGCAGCTTGCCAGGGACTTACAATGAGCAGTTCTTC.

This sequence joins TRBV4-1 and TRBJ1-2; D gene ambiguous. The CDR3 length is 15 residues. V shed 0 bases and J shed 8 bases, with 16 bases lying between them. Germline-derived CDR1 and CDR2 are MGHRA and YSYEKL. The CDR3 DNA is TGCGCCAGCAGCCAAGACACCGGGGTTTCGCGAGGCTACACCTTC. This codes for CASSQDTGVSRGYTF.

This chain links TRBV5-8 with TRBJ2-2; D call uncertain. The CDR3 has 13 residues. CDR1 SGHTS and CDR2 YDEGEE come from the germline V gene. Between the trimmed V and J ends, which lost 6 bases and 1 base, there was a span of 7 bases. For the CDR3, the DNA is TGTGCCAGCACCCTAGGGAACACCGGGGAGCTGTTTTTT. Translation gives CASTLGNTGELFF.

This clone showed up just once. V and J are TRBV7-9 and TRBJ2-3; TRBD1 matches at 11 bases. The CDR3 runs 15 residues. After removal of 7 bases from V and 6 bases from J, the junction contained 9 bases not matched to a gene. Germline lookup yields CDR1 SEHNR and CDR2 FQNEAQ (reference sequence). CDR3 nucleotides: TGTGCCAGCACCCTTGGACAGGGGGCAGGGGATACGCAGTATTTT. As protein: CASTLGQGAGDTQYF.